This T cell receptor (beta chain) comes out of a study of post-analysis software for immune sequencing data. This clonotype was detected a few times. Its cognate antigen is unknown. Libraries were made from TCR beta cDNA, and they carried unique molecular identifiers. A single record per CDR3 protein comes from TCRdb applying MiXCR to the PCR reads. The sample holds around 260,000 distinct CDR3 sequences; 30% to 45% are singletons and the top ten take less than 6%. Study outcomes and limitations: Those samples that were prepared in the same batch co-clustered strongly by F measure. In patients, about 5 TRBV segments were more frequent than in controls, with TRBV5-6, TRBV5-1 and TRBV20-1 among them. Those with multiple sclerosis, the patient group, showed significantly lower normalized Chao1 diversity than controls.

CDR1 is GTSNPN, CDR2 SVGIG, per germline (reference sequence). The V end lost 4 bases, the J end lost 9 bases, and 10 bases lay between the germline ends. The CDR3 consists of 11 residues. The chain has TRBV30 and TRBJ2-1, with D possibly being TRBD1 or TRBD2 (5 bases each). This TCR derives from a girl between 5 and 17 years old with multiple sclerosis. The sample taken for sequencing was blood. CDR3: CAWTSGGEQFF. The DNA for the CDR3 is TGTGCCTGGACTAGTGGGGGTGAGCAGTTCTTC. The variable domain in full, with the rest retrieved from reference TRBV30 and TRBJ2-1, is SQTIHQWPATLVQPVGSPLSLECTVEGTSNPNLYWYRQAAGRGLQLLFYSVGIGQISSEVPQNLSASRPQDRQFILSSKKLLLSDSGFYLCAWTSGGEQFFGPGTRLTVL.